Sequencing of this TCR beta chain was carried out in a study of memory CD4+ T cells and cytomegalovirus serostatus. Points from the study as a whole: The CMV-associated TCR signature appears largely within the CD4+ memory repertoire.

Points on this clone: Its antigen remains unknown.

Sequencing used immunoSEQ multiplex PCR; TCRdb keeps in-frame clones, though not all of them. This table holds about 59,000 clones, 80% to 85% found once. The CDR3 runs to 16 residues. Trimming took 4 bases from V and 2 from J; bases not matched to a gene: 4. Germline CDR1 reads KGHSH; CDR2 reads LQKENI. Single viable CD3+CD4+CD8-CD45RO+ cells were sorted as the memory CD4+ T cells. Sequenced input: memory CD4+ T cells from blood. The chain recombines TRBV18 with TRBJ2-6; TRBD2 matches 8 bases. The receptor was derived from an adult in good health and CMV-seronegative. CDR3 residues: CASSRPGGAGANVLTF. CDR3 coding DNA: TGTGCCAGCTCACGCCCGGGGGGGGCTGGGGCCAACGTCCTGACTTTC. Combining the CDR3 with reference TRBV18 and TRBJ2-6 gives the whole variable domain NAGVMQNPRHLVRRRGQEARLRCSPMKGHSHVYWYRQLPEEGLKFMVYLQKENIIDESGMPKERFSAEFPKEGPSILRIQQVVRGDSAAYFCASSRPGGAGANVLTFGAGSRLTVL.